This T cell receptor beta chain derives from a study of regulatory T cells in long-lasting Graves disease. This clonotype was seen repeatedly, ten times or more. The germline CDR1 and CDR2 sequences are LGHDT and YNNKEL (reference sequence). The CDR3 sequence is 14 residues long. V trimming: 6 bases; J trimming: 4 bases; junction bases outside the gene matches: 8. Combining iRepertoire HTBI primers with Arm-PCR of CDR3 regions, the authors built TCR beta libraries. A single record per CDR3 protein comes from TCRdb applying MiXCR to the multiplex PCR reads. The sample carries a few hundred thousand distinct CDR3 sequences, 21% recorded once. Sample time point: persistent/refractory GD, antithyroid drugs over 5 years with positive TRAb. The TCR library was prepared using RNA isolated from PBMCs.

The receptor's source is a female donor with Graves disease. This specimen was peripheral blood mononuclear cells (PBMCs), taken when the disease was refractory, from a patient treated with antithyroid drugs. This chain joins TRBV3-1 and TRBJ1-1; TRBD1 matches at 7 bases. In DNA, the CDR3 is TGTGCCAGCAGGAATAACAGGGGTAGCACTGAAGCTTTCTTT. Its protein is CASRNNRGSTEAFF.